What follows are 25 T cell receptor beta chains derived from one specimen sequenced in a study of cytomegalovirus exposure and HLA in healthy donors (dated 2017 in TCRdb). Libraries were built with the immunoSEQ multiplex PCR assay. A mixture of 60 forward primers for TCR Vbeta segments and 13 reverse primers for TCR Jbeta segments was used in the multiplex PCR. TCRdb mirrors the immuneACCESS table, restricted to in-frame sequences. Some clones are absent from its copies; in checked studies, under half trace to an unresolved V gene, and the reason for the others is unknown. A total of more than 140,000 clones appear in this sample, about three quarters of them only once. The top ten constitute under 0.8% of the sample. Material: PBMCs. The receptors were sampled from a male donor in good health and CMV-seronegative.

The gene calls are TRBV4-1 and TRBJ1-5; 8 bases are a match to TRBD1. CDR1 is MGHRA, CDR2 YSYEKL, per germline. The CDR3 contains 13 residues. J was trimmed by 7 bases and V by 10 bases; bases with no gene match: 9. The CDR3 DNA is TGCGCCACCGGACAGGGAGGAGAACAGCCCCAGCATTTT. This codes for CATGQGGEQPQHF.

The rearrangement links TRBV29-1 to TRBJ2-5, with 10 positions matching TRBD2. The V and J ends lost 1 base and 4 bases, in that order; junction bases with no gene match: 6. The CDR3 is 15 amino acids. The germline CDR1 and CDR2 sequences are SQVTM and ANQGSEA. For the CDR3, the DNA is TGCAGCGTTGAAGGAGCGGGAGGGCCGGGAGAGACCCAGTACTTC. The encoded protein is CSVEGAGGPGETQYF.

The rearrangement joins TRBV7-9 to TRBJ2-1; D may be TRBD1 (5 bases). The CDR3 extends over 18 amino acids. V was shortened by 0 bases and J by 0 bases, with 15 bases between the two germline ends. The V gene's germline CDR1 is SEHNR and CDR2 FQNEAQ (reference sequence). CDR3 region: CASSLARAVTSSYNEQFF. The CDR3 DNA reads as TGTGCCAGCAGCTTAGCCAGGGCCGTCACAAGCTCCTACAATGAGCAGTTCTTC.

The V and J genes are TRBV29-1 and TRBJ1-3; D gene ambiguous. Germline CDR1 is SQVTM and CDR2 is ANQGSEA. V gave up 7 bases and J gave up 0 bases, with 4 bases separating them. CDR3 size: 11 residues. The CDR3 is CSAHSGNTIYF. DNA for the CDR3: TGCAGCGCCCACTCTGGAAACACCATATATTTT. Supplemented by reference TRBV29-1 and TRBJ1-3, the full variable domain reads SAVISQKPSRDICQRGTSLTIQCQVDSQVTMMFWYRQQPGQSLTLIATANQGSEATYESGFVIDKFPISRPNLTFSTLTVSNMSPEDSSIYLCSAHSGNTIYFGEGSWLTVV.

The V gene is TRBV5-6, the J gene TRBJ1-5; D might be TRBD1 (5 bases). Germline-derived CDR1 and CDR2 are SGHDT and YYEEEE. The CDR3 sequence is 14 residues long. V was trimmed by 1 base and J by 7 bases, leaving 12 bases between them. The CDR3 loop reads CASSLYQGGQPQHF. The CDR3 region has the DNA TGTGCCAGCAGCTTGTATCAGGGTGGGCAGCCCCAGCATTTT.

The gene calls are TRBV5-6 and TRBJ2-3; D is possibly TRBD2 (6 bases). The germline CDR1 and CDR2 sequences are SGHDT and YYEEEE. V lost 4 bases, J lost 2 bases, and 14 bases lay in between. The CDR3 contains 15 residues. DNA of the CDR3: TGTGCCAGCAGCCCCGGGAGCGCCGCCACAGATACGCAGTATTTT. It translates to CASSPGSAATDTQYF.

The CDR3, as DNA: TGTGCTAGTGGAATGGGGAGGGACAGGGCGACGGATAGCAATCAGCCCCAGCATTTT. Its translation: CASGMGRDRATDSNQPQHF. The chain joins TRBV12-5 to TRBJ1-5; 9 bases agree with TRBD1. With 6 bases clipped from V and 0 bases from J, the junction kept 15 bases outside the gene matches. The CDR3 is made up of 19 amino acids. The germline CDR1 and CDR2 sequences are LGHNT and FRNRAP.

This sequence joins TRBV19 and TRBJ1-2; D call uncertain. The V gene's germline CDR1 is LNHDA and CDR2 SQIVND (reference sequence). The CDR3 contains 13 residues. The V and J ends lost 4 bases and 7 bases respectively, with 13 bases between them. Written as DNA, the CDR3 is TGTGCCAGTAGTACCCGAGGGATTGGTGGCTACACCTTC. Translating gives CASSTRGIGGYTF. The full variable domain, its missing parts supplied by reference TRBV19 and TRBJ1-2, is DGGITQSPKYLFRKEGQNVTLSCEQNLNHDAMYWYRQDPGQGLRLIYYSQIVNDFQKGDIAEGYSVSREKKESFPLTVTSAQKNPTAFYLCASSTRGIGGYTFGSGTRLTVV.

The chain combines TRBV2 with TRBJ2-3; 9 nucleotides line up with TRBD2. The V segment lost 5 bases and the J segment 6 bases; nucleotides outside the gene matches: 12. The CDR3 runs 16 residues. Germline V CDR1 and CDR2: SNHLY, FYNNEI. The CDR3 DNA reads as TGTGCCAGCAGTAGGGAACCGGGACTAGCAATGGATACGCAGTATTTT. This gives the protein CASSREPGLAMDTQYF. The complete variable domain, with remaining parts taken from reference TRBV2 and TRBJ2-3, reads EPEVTQTPSHQVTQMGQEVILRCVPISNHLYFYWYRQILGQKVEFLVSFYNNEISEKSEIFDDQFSVERPDGSNFTLKIRSTKLEDSAMYFCASSREPGLAMDTQYFGPGTRLTVL.

In nucleotides, the CDR3 is TGTGCCAGCAGCACGAAGGGCGGGAGGGCAGATACGCAGTATTTT. As protein: CASSTKGGRADTQYF. This chain uses TRBV5-8 with TRBJ2-3; 9 bases are shared with TRBD2. The CDR3 length is 15 residues. The V gene end was trimmed by 4 bases and the J gene end by 4 bases; junction bases not matched to a gene: 7. Germline CDR1 SGHTS, CDR2 YDEGEE.

The chain joins TRBV9 to TRBJ2-7, with 9 nucleotides matching TRBD2. With V trimmed by 0 bases and J by 7 bases, 11 bases remained unmatched. Germline CDR1 and CDR2: SGDLS and YYNGEE. The CDR3 covers 16 residues. Written as DNA, the CDR3 is TGTGCCAGCAGCGTAGAGTCCAGCGGGGGGAGAGGGGAGCAGTACTTC. It codes for CASSVESSGGRGEQYF.

The chain links TRBV5-4 to TRBJ1-4; D may be TRBD1 (5 bases). Germline-derived CDR1 and CDR2 are SGHNT and YYREEE (reference sequence). The CDR3 extends over 13 amino acids. Trimming took off 1 base at V and 8 bases at J, with 9 bases between the two ends. Written as DNA, the CDR3 is TGTGCCAGCAGCTTGAGGACACACGAAAAACTGTTTTTT. Amino acids: CASSLRTHEKLFF.

The chain couples TRBV6-5 to TRBJ1-5; D unclear. Trimming pared 5 bases from V and 2 bases from J, leaving 7 bases between. The CDR3 loop spans 13 amino acids. Germline V gives CDR1 MNHEY, CDR2 SVGAGI. CDR3 loop: CASSEVGNQPQHF. CDR3 nucleotides: TGTGCCAGCAGTGAGGTGGGCAATCAGCCCCAGCATTTT.

This chain uses TRBV28 with TRBJ2-7, with TRBD2 identical over 9 bases. The CDR3 has 12 residues. Germline V gene lookup returns CDR1 MDHEN and CDR2 SYDVKM. J gave up 7 bases and V 6 bases, and 4 bases lay outside the gene matches. CDR3 loop: CASRLGLAEQYF. The CDR3 nucleotides are TGTGCCAGCAGACTTGGACTAGCGGAGCAGTACTTC.

The rearrangement uses TRBV6-5 and TRBJ1-1, with D perhaps matching TRBD1 (6 bases). The length of the CDR3 is 14 residues. V gave up 2 bases and J gave up 4 bases, with 11 bases separating them. CDR1 MNHEY and CDR2 SVGAGI come from the germline V gene. The CDR3 loop is CASSYKGGSTEAFF. DNA for the CDR3: TGTGCCAGCAGTTACAAGGGGGGGAGCACTGAAGCTTTCTTT.

This clone appeared once. The rearrangement links TRBV19 to TRBJ1-2; TRBD1 aligns across 12 bases. Per germline, CDR1 LNHDA and CDR2 SQIVND (reference sequence). The CDR3 consists of 19 residues. V lost 4 bases and J lost 4; bases outside the gene matches: 16. The chain's CDR3 is CASSTPRPGQGAEVYGYTF. The CDR3 nucleotides read TGTGCCAGTAGTACGCCCCGGCCGGGACAGGGGGCGGAGGTCTATGGCTACACCTTC.

This chain uses TRBV19 with TRBJ1-6; the match to TRBD1 covers 7 bases. The trim removed 8 bases at V and 5 bases at J, leaving 6 bases unmatched. CDR1 and CDR2 (germline): LNHDA, SQIVND (reference sequence). This CDR3 spans 14 amino acids. CDR3 in amino acids: CASQPGTDNSPLHF. In nucleotides, the CDR3 is TGTGCCAGTCAACCCGGGACAGATAATTCACCCCTCCACTTT.

The J gene is TRBJ1-2, the V gene TRBV6-5; 8 bases are shared with TRBD1. Germline assignment: CDR1 MNHEY and CDR2 SVGAGI. The CDR3 has 14 residues. V lost 5 bases, J lost 8 bases, and 10 bases stayed unmatched. CDR3 sequence (DNA): TGTGCCAGCAGTACCCTGACAGGGGCGAACGGCTACACCTTC. This gives the protein CASSTLTGANGYTF.

A single count supports this clone. One end of the junction varies from germline; a read error may be responsible. The chain combines TRBV7-9 with TRBJ1-2, with 9 bases lining up with TRBD1. The CDR3 is 15 amino acids. Germline-derived CDR1 and CDR2 are SEHNR and FQNEAQ (reference sequence). In nucleotides, the CDR3 is TGTTCCAGCAGCCTAGTGGGACAGGGCGGTGATGGCTACACCTTC. It encodes CSSSLVGQGGDGYTF.

Remarks on this clone: The sample contains more than one DNA sequence encoding this CDR3. The chain is built from TRBV6-5 and TRBJ1-1; D might be TRBD1 (6 bases). CDR3 length: 11 amino acids. The germline V gene encodes CDR1 MNHEY and CDR2 SVGAGI. V lost 6 bases and J 5 bases, leaving 7 bases between the germline ends. Here the CDR3 DNA reads TGTGCCAGCAGGAGGGGGACTGAAGCTTTCTTT. It specifies CASRRGTEAFF.

The chain carries TRBV4-1 and TRBJ2-1, with D uncertain. V lost 0 bases and J lost 7, with 10 bases in between. Germline-derived CDR1 and CDR2 are MGHRA and YSYEKL. The CDR3 totals 14 residues. Here the CDR3 DNA reads TGCGCCAGCAGCCAAGATAGCAGTAGGAATGAGCAGTTCTTC. It translates to CASSQDSSRNEQFF.

This chain connects TRBV13 to TRBJ1-2; 8 bases are a match to TRBD1. The CDR3 sequence is 16 residues long. The ends lost 8 bases at V and 4 bases at J; junction bases unmatched: 15. The germline V gene has CDR1 PRHDT and CDR2 FYEKMQ (reference sequence). The CDR3 DNA sequence: TGTGCCAGCCGAATCCGGGGACAGGACCTCCGCTATGGCTACACCTTC. Amino acid sequence: CASRIRGQDLRYGYTF.

This clone was found a few times. The chain has TRBV18 and TRBJ2-7; TRBD1 aligns across 8 bases. In germline, CDR1 is KGHSH, CDR2 LQKENI. The CDR3 is made up of 14 amino acids. Trimming removed 5 bases from V and 2 bases from J; junction bases left unmatched: 5. The CDR3 DNA reads TGTGCCAGCTCAGCTGGACAGGGACCCTACGAGCAGTACTTC. Translation: CASSAGQGPYEQYF.

V usage is TRBV18 and J usage is TRBJ1-1; D remains ambiguous. The CDR3 is made up of 15 amino acids. Trimming shortened V by 6 bases and J by 3 bases, and 17 bases separated the two germline ends. In germline, CDR1 is KGHSH, CDR2 LQKENI. In DNA form, the CDR3 reads TGTGCCAGCTCCTATCTGGCAGACAAAGACACTGAAGCTTTCTTT. Its protein product is CASSYLADKDTEAFF.

This clone turned up a few times. The genes are TRBV6-4 and TRBJ2-1; 8 nucleotides line up with TRBD2. V lost 0 bases, J lost 5 bases, and 3 bases stayed unmatched. The CDR3 runs 15 residues. Germline CDR1 is MRHNA and CDR2 is SNTAGT. For the CDR3, the DNA is TGTGCCAGCAGTGACTCTGCGGGGGGACACAATGAGCAGTTCTTC. This translates into CASSDSAGGHNEQFF.